Below, 13 T cell receptor beta chains from the same sample are listed, as sequenced in a study of cytotoxic CD8 clonotypes in ibrutinib-treated CLL. The data were produced by immunoSEQ multiplex PCR, yet TCRdb's version contains in-frame clones alone and is incomplete. The table records approximately 320,000 clones, roughly 70% of them present only once. This sample comprised PBMCs, obtained after 36 months of ibrutinib treatment. The source of these receptors is a human donor with chronic lymphocytic leukemia.

Concerning this clone: The sample carries other DNA sequences with the same CDR3. The V and J genes are TRBV19 and TRBJ2-7, with D uncertain. In germline, CDR1 is LNHDA, CDR2 SQIVND (reference sequence). The length of the CDR3 is 14 residues. Trimming removed 6 bases from V and 0 bases from J, with 12 bases in between. CDR3 DNA sequence: TGTGCCAGTAGGCCGAAACAAAACTCCTACGAGCAGTACTTC. It is translated as CASRPKQNSYEQYF.

This clone was seen only a few times. V is TRBV9 and J is TRBJ1-5; 8 nucleotides match TRBD1. Germline CDR1 and CDR2: SGDLS and YYNGEE. The V and J ends lost 4 bases and 2 bases, in that order; junction bases with no gene match: 5. The CDR3 contains 15 residues. CDR3 in amino acids: CASSLGTGRNQPQHF. In DNA form, the CDR3 reads TGTGCCAGCAGCCTGGGGACAGGCCGCAATCAGCCCCAGCATTTT.

The CDR3 bases are TGCGCCAGCAGCTTGGTAGGGACAGGCCACTACGAGCAGTACTTC. Translated: CASSLVGTGHYEQYF. The V gene is TRBV5-1, the J gene TRBJ2-7; 8 nucleotides align to TRBD1. CDR1 SGHRS and CDR2 YFSETQ come from the germline V gene. The CDR3 loop spans 15 amino acids. V shed 0 bases and J 3 bases; nucleotides not matched to a gene: 5. Filled out from reference TRBV5-1 and TRBJ2-7, the complete variable domain reads KAGVTQTPRYLIKTRGQQVTLSCSPISGHRSVSWYQQTPGQGLQFLFEYFSETQRNKGNFPGRFSGRQFSNSRSEMNVSTLELGDSALYLCASSLVGTGHYEQYFGPGTRLTVT.

The chain carries TRBV15 and TRBJ2-5; TRBD2 matches at 10 bases. The CDR3 loop spans 16 amino acids. Germline V lookup: CDR1 LNHNV, CDR2 YYDKDF (reference sequence). V lost 7 bases and J lost 4; bases outside the gene matches: 12. The CDR3 spells CATTSSKLAGTETQYF. As DNA, the CDR3 is TGTGCCACCACCAGCTCCAAACTAGCGGGGACAGAGACCCAGTACTTC.

The chain employs TRBV5-6 and TRBJ1-3; D unclear. Germline lookup yields CDR1 SGHDT and CDR2 YYEEEE. The CDR3 is made up of 13 amino acids. Trimming took 0 bases from V and 12 from J, leaving 13 bases between them. Here the CDR3 reads CASSLDLIGLIYF. The CDR3 bases are TGTGCCAGCAGCTTGGACCTTATAGGCCTCATATATTTT.

V gene TRBV2 combines with J gene TRBJ2-1; no reliable D call. CDR3 length equals 13 residues. V was trimmed by 7 bases and J by 3 bases, leaving 10 bases between them. From germline, CDR1 is SNHLY and CDR2 FYNNEI. CDR3 protein: CASKSGSYNEQFF. In DNA, the CDR3 is TGTGCCAGCAAGTCAGGCAGCTACAATGAGCAGTTCTTC.

This sequence joins TRBV2 and TRBJ2-3; 14 bases agree with TRBD2. V gave up 3 bases and J gave up 5 bases; unmatched junction bases: 7. The CDR3 is 17 amino acids. In germline, CDR1 is SNHLY, CDR2 FYNNEI. As DNA, the CDR3 is TGTGCCAGCAGTGAGGGACTAGCGGGAGTGGGGGGAGATACGCAGTATTTT. This translates into CASSEGLAGVGGDTQYF. Variable domain in full (rest from reference TRBV2 and TRBJ2-3): EPEVTQTPSHQVTQMGQEVILRCVPISNHLYFYWYRQILGQKVEFLVSFYNNEISEKSEIFDDQFSVERPDGSNFTLKIRSTKLEDSAMYFCASSEGLAGVGGDTQYFGPGTRLTVL.

The chain has TRBV6-5 and TRBJ2-5; a weak D match, TRBD2 (5 bases). Germline V gives CDR1 MNHEY, CDR2 SVGAGI. The CDR3 has 13 amino acids. Deletions cut 0 bases from V and 9 bases from J, with 11 bases between. CDR3 sequence: CASSYSSDGAQYF. The CDR3 DNA sequence: TGTGCCAGCAGTTACTCTTCGGACGGGGCCCAGTACTTC.

The CDR3 loop is CASSLYRGSDEQFF. The CDR3 coding sequence is TGTGCCAGCAGCTTGTACAGGGGGAGTGATGAGCAGTTCTTC. The chain links TRBV7-8 to TRBJ2-1, with 8 bases that match TRBD1. CDR1 is SGHVS and CDR2 is FQNEAQ in the germline V gene. V gave up 3 bases and J gave up 8 bases; unmatched junction bases: 6. The CDR3 runs 14 residues.

This sequence joins TRBV2 and TRBJ1-2, with TRBD1 matching over 9 bases. The germline V gene encodes CDR1 SNHLY and CDR2 FYNNEI. The CDR3 totals 15 residues. Trimming removed 5 bases from V and 6 bases from J; junction bases left unmatched: 10. CDR3 nucleotides: TGTGCCAGCAGTTCCGGGACAGGGCTGTGGCATGGCTACACCTTC. Its protein is CASSSGTGLWHGYTF.

The V and J genes are TRBV5-4 and TRBJ2-7; TRBD1 matches at 9 bases. V was pared by 4 bases and J by 0 bases, with 5 bases of the junction left unmatched. Germline V gene data show CDR1 as SGHNT and CDR2 as YYREEE (reference sequence). CDR3 size: 15 residues. The CDR3 loop reads CASSRTGASSYEQYF. The CDR3 DNA reads TGTGCCAGCAGCAGGACAGGGGCCAGCTCCTACGAGCAGTACTTC.

The J gene is TRBJ2-7, the V gene TRBV11-2; 13 bases match TRBD2. Germline V gene data show CDR1 as SGHAT and CDR2 as FQNNGV. With V trimmed by 1 base and J by 9 bases, 9 bases remained unmatched. The CDR3 sequence is 16 residues long. The CDR3 here is CASSLVVGLAGPRQYF. CDR3 coding DNA: TGTGCCAGCAGCTTAGTGGTGGGACTAGCGGGGCCACGGCAGTACTTC.

The chain has TRBV27 and TRBJ1-2, with D possibly matching TRBD1 (5 bases). V was clipped by 10 bases and J by 2 bases, with 14 bases between them. The CDR3 runs 13 residues. Germline-derived CDR1 and CDR2 are MNHEY and SMNVEV (reference sequence). As DNA, the CDR3 is TGTGCCATCAAGCCCTGGGGGAACTATGGCTACACCTTC. Translated, it gives CAIKPWGNYGYTF.